One and the same sample provided the 17 T cell receptor beta chains below, sequenced in a study of T cell changes during pregnancy in multiple sclerosis. Assay: immunoSEQ multiplex PCR; the TCRdb copy retains only in-frame clones and omits some. The table includes tens of thousands of clones, 94% detected once. The material was peripheral blood, obtained after pregnancy. The receptors were gathered from a female donor in good health, enrolled as a control in a pregnancy study.

The chain employs TRBV6-5 and TRBJ1-2; 7 nucleotides line up with TRBD1. The trim removed 2 bases at V and 5 bases at J, leaving 11 bases unmatched. The CDR3 is 16 residues long. Germline V gene data show CDR1 as MNHEY and CDR2 as SVGAGI. Here the CDR3 reads CASSYRRQGRRYGYTF. As DNA, the CDR3 is TGTGCCAGCAGTTACCGTCGACAGGGCAGGCGGTATGGCTACACCTTC.

The V gene is TRBV7-2, the J gene TRBJ2-5; 9 nucleotides line up with TRBD2. The V gene's germline CDR1 is SGHTA and CDR2 FQGNSA. The V segment lost 1 base and the J segment 9 bases; nucleotides outside the gene matches: 3. CDR3 length: 13 residues. The CDR3 region is CASSLVLAGAQYF. The CDR3 nucleotides are TGTGCCAGCAGCTTAGTGTTAGCGGGGGCCCAGTACTTC.

V and J are TRBV6-6 and TRBJ2-1; D may be TRBD2 (6 bases). CDR3 length: 15 residues. Trimming shortened V by 6 bases and J by 7 bases, and 19 bases separated the two germline ends. Germline values: CDR1 MNHNY, CDR2 SVGAGI (reference sequence). CDR3 in DNA: TGTGCCAGCAGGCCGCGTGGGGGGAAGGGGAATGAGCAGTTCTTC. It is translated as CASRPRGGKGNEQFF.

V is TRBV5-1 and J is TRBJ2-3, with D perhaps TRBD1 (6 bases). Germline CDR1 reads SGHRS; CDR2 reads YFSETQ. The CDR3 covers 13 residues. V was trimmed by 6 bases and J by 2 bases, leaving 10 bases between them. CDR3 bases: TGCGCCAGCACGACAGGTTCCACAGATACGCAGTATTTT. Its protein is CASTTGSTDTQYF.

The J gene is TRBJ2-2, the V gene TRBV4-1, with 10 bases identical to TRBD2. With 2 bases clipped from V and 7 bases from J, the junction kept 13 bases outside the gene matches. This CDR3 contains 18 residues. The germline V gene has CDR1 MGHRA and CDR2 YSYEKL. The CDR3 nucleotides are TGCGCCAGCAGCCAAAGTCCCTCTAGCGGGAGCCGTAACGGGGAGCTGTTTTTT. As protein: CASSQSPSSGSRNGELFF.

The rearrangement links TRBV5-1 to TRBJ2-1, with TRBD1 matching 7 bases. CDR1 and CDR2 (germline): SGHRS, YFSETQ. V was clipped by 4 bases and J by 2 bases; unmatched bases: 9. CDR3 size: 16 residues. The CDR3 sequence is CASSPTQGVAYNEQFF. CDR3 bases: TGCGCCAGCAGCCCGACCCAGGGGGTGGCCTACAATGAGCAGTTCTTC. The whole variable domain, filled in from reference TRBV5-1 and TRBJ2-1, reads KAGVTQTPRYLIKTRGQQVTLSCSPISGHRSVSWYQQTPGQGLQFLFEYFSETQRNKGNFPGRFSGRQFSNSRSEMNVSTLELGDSALYLCASSPTQGVAYNEQFFGPGTRLTVL.

The chain employs TRBV28 and TRBJ1-5, with D tentatively TRBD1 (5 bases). From germline, CDR1 is MDHEN and CDR2 SYDVKM. The V end was cut by 4 bases, the J end by 0 bases, with 10 bases between. The CDR3 spans 15 residues. The CDR3 here is CASSSDSYSNQPQHF. In DNA, the CDR3 is TGTGCCAGCAGTTCTGACAGCTATAGCAATCAGCCCCAGCATTTT.

The chain uses TRBV18 and TRBJ2-7; 11 nucleotides line up with TRBD1. Germline-derived CDR1 and CDR2 are KGHSH and LQKENI. Germline trimming cut 2 bases from V and 4 bases from J; bases unmatched to any gene: 1. The CDR3 length is 14 residues. The CDR3 loop is CASSPGTGGYEQYF. For the CDR3, the DNA is TGTGCCAGCTCACCAGGGACAGGGGGGTACGAGCAGTACTTC.

The V call is TRBV29-1, the J call TRBJ2-3; the D gene is possibly TRBD2 (5 bases). This CDR3 is 13 amino acids long. CDR1 is SQVTM, CDR2 ANQGSEA, per germline. Trimming cost V 1 base and J 6 bases, with 11 bases left between them. Here the CDR3 DNA reads TGCAGCGTTGAAGGGCCTAGCTCGGATACGCAGTATTTT. Encoded protein: CSVEGPSSDTQYF.

This chain joins TRBV19 and TRBJ1-5; tentatively, D is TRBD1 (5 bases). This CDR3 is 16 amino acids long. Trimming removed 3 bases at V and 1 base at J, with 13 bases between. Germline-derived CDR1 and CDR2 are LNHDA and SQIVND (reference sequence). The CDR3 region is CASSILSGQSNQPQHF. CDR3 nucleotides: TGTGCCAGTAGTATTCTCTCAGGGCAAAGCAATCAGCCCCAGCATTTT.

V usage is TRBV13 and J usage is TRBJ2-7; 12 positions agree with TRBD2. The germline gives CDR1 PRHDT, CDR2 FYEKMQ (reference sequence). This CDR3 is 15 amino acids long. With 3 bases clipped from V and 2 bases from J, the junction kept 2 bases outside the gene matches. CDR3 region: CASSFRLAGAYEQYF. The CDR3 bases are TGTGCCAGCAGCTTCCGACTAGCGGGAGCCTACGAGCAGTACTTC.

The chain links TRBV4-1 to TRBJ2-5; the match to TRBD2 covers 9 bases. V lost 5 bases to trimming and J lost 4 bases; unmatched junction nucleotides: 8. The CDR3 loop spans 15 amino acids. Germline V gene lookup returns CDR1 MGHRA and CDR2 YSYEKL. The CDR3 sequence is CASSSRLAVRETQYF. DNA for the CDR3: TGCGCCAGCAGCTCAAGACTAGCGGTCCGAGAGACCCAGTACTTC.

V and J are TRBV30 and TRBJ1-5, with 11 bases lining up with TRBD1. Germline assignment: CDR1 GTSNPN and CDR2 SVGIG (reference sequence). V lost 4 bases, J lost 5 bases, and 4 bases stayed unmatched. This CDR3 is built from 14 residues. The CDR3 bases are TGTGCCTGGACACGGGACAGGGGGGATCAGCCCCAGCATTTT. This translates into CAWTRDRGDQPQHF.

This rearrangement joins TRBV4-1 to TRBJ2-7; 15 bases agree with TRBD2. CDR3 length: 18 residues. Germline V gene data show CDR1 as MGHRA and CDR2 as YSYEKL. Trimming at V came to 0 bases and at J to 7 bases, leaving 10 bases not matched to a gene. Written as DNA, the CDR3 is TGCGCCAGCAGCCAAGATGGAGGCTCCGGGACTAGCGGGAGGGAGCAGTACTTC. Translated, it gives CASSQDGGSGTSGREQYF.

The genes are TRBV4-1 and TRBJ2-2; no firm D call. Germline CDR1 and CDR2: MGHRA and YSYEKL. This CDR3 comprises 16 residues. V shed 10 bases and J shed 0 bases, with 18 bases lying between them. The CDR3 protein is CATGGPGSTNTGELFF. CDR3 DNA: TGCGCCACTGGTGGTCCCGGGTCGACGAACACCGGGGAGCTGTTTTTT.

Notes on this clone: The same CDR3 arises from other DNA sequences in this sample as well. The CDR3 sequence is CASSPGLAGSSYEQYF. The DNA of the CDR3 is TGCGCCAGCAGCCCCGGACTAGCGGGGAGCTCCTACGAGCAGTACTTC. The chain has TRBV5-1 and TRBJ2-7; 12 bases agree with TRBD2. The CDR3 is made up of 16 amino acids. After removal of 4 bases from V and 0 bases from J, the junction contained 5 bases not matched to a gene. The germline gives CDR1 SGHRS, CDR2 YFSETQ.

The rearrangement joins TRBV5-1 to TRBJ1-3; D remains unclear. The germline gives CDR1 SGHRS, CDR2 YFSETQ. The CDR3 consists of 13 residues. Trimming left V 0 bases short and J 3 bases short, with 4 bases between. The CDR3 here is CASSLDYGNTIYF. DNA for the CDR3: TGCGCCAGCAGCTTGGATTATGGAAACACCATATATTTT.